Shown below are 12 T cell receptor beta chains from a single sample sequenced in a study of neoadjuvant anti-PD-1 for oral cavity cancer. Time point noted: after neoadjuvant nivolumab, at surgical resection. Some clones are missing from TCRdb's copy, which holds only in-frame ones; the method was immunoSEQ multiplex PCR. Of around 5,700 clones listed, around three fifths are singletons. Here the sequenced sample was tumor tissue, taken after nivolumab (anti-PD-1) treatment. These receptors all stem from a person between 40 and 80 years old with oral cavity squamous cell carcinoma.

In its sample, this clone was seen once. The V call is TRBV6-1, the J call TRBJ1-1; D remains unclear. Germline V gives CDR1 MNHNS, CDR2 SASEGT. V lost 5 bases, J lost 6 bases, and 16 bases lay in between. This CDR3 comprises 14 residues. CDR3 sequence reads: CASSLWTHDAEAFF. CDR3 sequence (DNA): TGTGCCAGCAGTCTCTGGACCCACGACGCTGAAGCTTTCTTT.

The chain combines TRBV28 with TRBJ2-7; 12 nucleotides line up with TRBD2. Germline V gene data show CDR1 as MDHEN and CDR2 as SYDVKM. V shed 5 bases and J 4 bases; nucleotides not matched to a gene: 6. The CDR3 loop spans 15 amino acids. The CDR3 is CASSGGLAGVYEQYF. Here the CDR3 DNA reads TGTGCCAGCAGTGGGGGACTAGCGGGTGTTTACGAGCAGTACTTC.

The CDR3 DNA follows: TGTGCCAGCAGCCCGACGGCCTCCTACAATGAGCAGTTCTTC. It codes for CASSPTASYNEQFF. The V call is TRBV5-4, the J call TRBJ2-1; no definite D call. In germline, CDR1 is SGHNT, CDR2 YYREEE (reference sequence). Trimming took off 4 bases at V and 0 bases at J, with 8 bases between the two ends. This CDR3 has 14 amino acids.

This clone has more than one count but fewer than ten. The chain couples TRBV11-1 to TRBJ1-4; D possibly corresponds to TRBD1 (5 bases). Looked up from germline, CDR1 is SGHAT and CDR2 is FQDESV (reference sequence). The V and J ends lost 3 bases and 7 bases respectively, with 12 bases between them. This CDR3 is built from 14 residues. In nucleotides, the CDR3 is TGTGCCAGCAGCTTGCGGGGGTTGCCTGAAAAACTGTTTTTT. Protein product: CASSLRGLPEKLFF.

This sequence joins TRBV5-6 and TRBJ2-2, with no clear D. CDR1 and CDR2 (germline): SGHDT, YYEEEE. V gave up 1 base and J gave up 5 bases, with 12 bases separating them. CDR3 length: 15 residues. The DNA of the CDR3 is TGTGCCAGCAGCTTGTGGCAGGCGAGGACCGGGGAGCTGTTTTTT. Translation: CASSLWQARTGELFF.

The CDR3 DNA is TGTGCCAGCAGCTCCCAGACCGATTTCTACAATGAGCAGTTCTTC. Protein: CASSSQTDFYNEQFF. V gene TRBV7-9 combines with J gene TRBJ2-1; the D is unclear. Trimming left V 4 bases short and J 3 bases short, with 13 bases between. The CDR3 loop spans 15 amino acids. Germline CDR1 reads SEHNR; CDR2 reads FQNEAQ (reference sequence).

The V gene is TRBV15, the J gene TRBJ2-7, with TRBD2 matching over 7 bases. The CDR3 contains 14 residues. Germline V gives CDR1 LNHNV, CDR2 YYDKDF (reference sequence). The V segment lost 3 bases and the J segment 3 bases; nucleotides outside the gene matches: 5. CDR3 sequence reads: CATSRGTKGYEQYF. In DNA form, the CDR3 reads TGTGCCACCAGCAGGGGGACTAAGGGCTACGAGCAGTACTTC.

By frequency in the sample, this clone is large. V and J are TRBV19 and TRBJ1-1; D gene unclear. Per the germline V gene, CDR1 is LNHDA and CDR2 is SQIVND (reference sequence). The V gene lost 2 bases and the J gene lost 7 bases, with 11 bases spanning the gap. CDR3 length equals 13 residues. CDR3 sequence (DNA): TGTGCCAGTAGTATAAGGGAGCTTGGTGAAGCTTTCTTT. It encodes CASSIRELGEAFF.

This clone was seen a few times. The V call is TRBV30, the J call TRBJ2-7; 8 bases match TRBD2. CDR1 and CDR2 from the germline V gene are GTSNPN and SVGIG (reference sequence). The CDR3 runs 15 residues. V trimming: 3 bases; J trimming: 4 bases; junction bases outside the gene matches: 11. As DNA, the CDR3 is TGTGCCTGGAGCAGACCGGGACTAGGGATTTACGAGCAGTACTTC. Its translation: CAWSRPGLGIYEQYF.

The V call is TRBV21-1, the J call TRBJ2-5; the D call of TRBD2 is as the table states it, not checked on the DNA. TRBV21-1 is tagged as a pseudogene. This CDR3 region has 15 residues. In DNA form, the CDR3 reads TGTGCCAGCAGCCCTCGGTCCTACCCCCAAGAGACCCAGTACTTC. As protein: CASSPRSYPQETQYF.

This clone was picked up a small number of times. The V call is TRBV19, the J call TRBJ2-7, with D maybe TRBD2 (6 bases). With 3 bases removed from V and 3 bases from J, the gap between germline ends came to 9 bases. The germline V gene has CDR1 LNHDA and CDR2 SQIVND (reference sequence). The CDR3 contains 13 residues. In nucleotides, the CDR3 is TGTGCCAGTAGTATTTTGGGAGGCTACGAGCAGTACTTC. Translating gives CASSILGGYEQYF.

By share of the sample, this clone is medium-sized. The chain employs TRBV5-1 and TRBJ1-2; D call uncertain. The germline V and J ends were trimmed by 0 bases and 4 bases, with 10 bases remaining between them. Germline V gene sequence: CDR1 SGHRS, CDR2 YFSETQ. This CDR3 has 14 residues. The CDR3 bases are TGCGCCAGCAGCTTGGGGCAGACCAGCTATGGCTACACCTTC. This codes for CASSLGQTSYGYTF.